What follows are 11 T cell receptor beta chains derived from one specimen sequenced in a study of T-cell reconstitution after alpha-beta-depleted transplantation in children. Unique molecular identifiers tagged the TCRbeta library. TCRdb itself ran the PCR reads through MiXCR, one entry per CDR3 protein. The profile shows some 350,000 distinct CDR3 sequences, roughly 15% of them singletons. The sample consisted of PBMCs, mostly from graft donor cells, taken 360 days after TCRalphabeta/CD19-depleted stem cell transplant. These receptors originate from a male patient between 2 and 15 years old who had a stem cell transplant for acute lymphoblastic leukemia, so the T cells may come from the graft donor.

The chain combines TRBV6-5 with TRBJ2-7; a possible D gene is TRBD2 (6 bases). Trimming cost V 1 base and J 2 bases, with 15 bases left between them. CDR1 is MNHEY, CDR2 SVGAGI, per germline. This CDR3 comprises 16 residues. DNA of the CDR3: TGTGCCAGCAGTTACTTCGGAACGGGGGATCCCTACGAGCAGTACTTC. Translation: CASSYFGTGDPYEQYF.

CDR3 region: CASSRSAGHNEQFF. The CDR3 DNA sequence: TGTGCCAGCAGTCGTTCCGCGGGGCACAATGAGCAGTTCTTC. The chain carries TRBV12-3 or TRBV12-4 and TRBJ2-1, with D possibly TRBD2 on 6 matching bases. V lost 5 bases, J lost 5 bases, and 13 bases lay in between. This CDR3 spans 14 amino acids.

The chain couples TRBV4-1 to TRBJ2-1; D is unresolved. Between the trimmed V and J ends, which lost 0 bases and 9 bases, there was a span of 6 bases. Germline CDR1 and CDR2: MGHRA and YSYEKL. CDR3 length: 12 residues. Here the CDR3 DNA reads TGCGCCAGCAGCCAAGATTTATCTGAGCAGTTCTTC. It encodes CASSQDLSEQFF.

The V call is TRBV6-5, the J call TRBJ2-5; TRBD2 is a possible D gene (5 bases). V was shortened by 4 bases and J by 5 bases, with 14 bases between the two germline ends. Germline CDR1 MNHEY, CDR2 SVGAGI. The CDR3 is made up of 14 amino acids. The CDR3, as DNA: TGTGCCAGCAGTTGGGGTTCGGGGTACGAGACCCAGTACTTC. Translating gives CASSWGSGYETQYF.

The rearrangement links TRBV28 to TRBJ2-7, with TRBD1 matching 10 bases. The CDR3 consists of 14 residues. Germline CDR1 and CDR2: MDHEN and SYDVKM. The V gene end was trimmed by 8 bases and the J gene end by 2 bases; junction bases not matched to a gene: 6. This CDR3 reads CASVTGQGTYEQYF. In nucleotides, the CDR3 is TGTGCCAGCGTCACGGGACAGGGGACCTACGAGCAGTACTTC.

This clonotype has a handful of counts. The rearrangement joins TRBV7-9 to TRBJ2-5; TRBD2 agrees at 8 bases. The V segment lost 1 base and the J segment 1 base; nucleotides outside the gene matches: 2. Per the germline V gene, CDR1 is SEHNR and CDR2 is FQNEAQ (reference sequence). The CDR3 runs 15 residues. In nucleotides, the CDR3 is TGTGCCAGCAGCTTAGGACTAGCGCCCCAAGAGACCCAGTACTTC. It translates to CASSLGLAPQETQYF.

The chain carries TRBV4-2 and TRBJ2-7; 15 bases fit TRBD2. The CDR3 consists of 16 residues. V shed 3 bases and J 2 bases; nucleotides not matched to a gene: 2. From germline, CDR1 is LGHNA and CDR2 YNFKEQ. CDR3 residues: CASSQGLAGGPYEQYF. The CDR3 DNA follows: TGTGCCAGCAGCCAGGGACTAGCGGGAGGACCCTACGAGCAGTACTTC.

This clonotype was seen repeatedly, ten times or more. This chain joins TRBV7-9 and TRBJ1-6; a possible D gene is TRBD1 (5 bases). Trimming cost V 7 bases and J 5 bases, with 15 bases left between them. The length of the CDR3 is 15 residues. Looked up from germline, CDR1 is SEHNR and CDR2 is FQNEAQ (reference sequence). Here the CDR3 reads CASKGEGGNNSPLHF. In DNA, the CDR3 is TGTGCCAGCAAAGGGGAGGGAGGGAATAATTCACCCCTCCACTTT.

This clonotype was recorded a few times. The chain recombines TRBV28 with TRBJ2-7; no clear D gene. CDR1 and CDR2 from the germline V gene are MDHEN and SYDVKM. V was trimmed by 1 base and J by 3 bases, leaving 7 bases between them. The CDR3 contains 13 residues. DNA of the CDR3: TGTGCCAGCAGTTTATCAGTTTTCTACGAGCAGTACTTC. Translated, it gives CASSLSVFYEQYF.

The rearrangement uses TRBV20-1 and TRBJ2-5; tentatively, D is TRBD1 or TRBD2 (6 bases each). Germline V CDR1 and CDR2: DFQATT, SNEGSKA (reference sequence). This CDR3 comprises 13 residues. V shed 6 bases and J shed 4 bases, with 15 bases lying between them. CDR3 sequence: CSAVGGGIETQYF. The CDR3 DNA reads TGCAGTGCAGTGGGGGGCGGTATAGAGACCCAGTACTTC.

The rearrangement joins TRBV29-1 to TRBJ1-4, with D possibly being TRBD1 (5 bases). Trimming pared 5 bases from V and 3 bases from J, leaving 10 bases between. The CDR3 loop spans 13 amino acids. Germline CDR1 reads SQVTM; CDR2 reads ANQGSEA. For the CDR3, the DNA is TGCAGCGTTAGTAGGGGATCTAATGAAAAACTGTTTTTT. Translating gives CSVSRGSNEKLFF.